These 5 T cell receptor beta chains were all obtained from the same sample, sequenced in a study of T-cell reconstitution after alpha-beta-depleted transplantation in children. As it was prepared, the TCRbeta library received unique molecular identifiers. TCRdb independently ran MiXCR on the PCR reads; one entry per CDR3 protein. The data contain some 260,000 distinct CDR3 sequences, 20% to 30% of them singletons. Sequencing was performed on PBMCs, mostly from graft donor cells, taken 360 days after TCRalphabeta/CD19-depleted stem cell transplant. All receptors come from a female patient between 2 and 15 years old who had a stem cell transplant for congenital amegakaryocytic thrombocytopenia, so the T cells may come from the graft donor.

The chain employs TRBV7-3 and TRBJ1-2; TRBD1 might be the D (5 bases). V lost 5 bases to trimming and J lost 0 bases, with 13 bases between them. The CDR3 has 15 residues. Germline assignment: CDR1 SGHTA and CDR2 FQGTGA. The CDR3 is CASSLGPGPNYGYTF. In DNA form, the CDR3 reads TGTGCCAGCAGCCTGGGGCCCGGACCTAACTATGGCTACACCTTC.

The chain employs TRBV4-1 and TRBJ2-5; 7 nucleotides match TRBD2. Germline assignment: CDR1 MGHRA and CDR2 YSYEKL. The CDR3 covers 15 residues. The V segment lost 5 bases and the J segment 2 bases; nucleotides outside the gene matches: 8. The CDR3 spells CASSGGGRLQETQYF. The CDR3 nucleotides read TGCGCCAGCAGCGGCGGGGGAAGACTTCAAGAGACCCAGTACTTC.

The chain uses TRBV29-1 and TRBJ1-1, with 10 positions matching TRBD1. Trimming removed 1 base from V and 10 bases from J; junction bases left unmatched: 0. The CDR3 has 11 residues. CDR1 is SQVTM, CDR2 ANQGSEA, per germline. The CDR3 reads CSVEGDRGAFF. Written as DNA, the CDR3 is TGCAGCGTTGAAGGGGACAGGGGAGCTTTCTTT.

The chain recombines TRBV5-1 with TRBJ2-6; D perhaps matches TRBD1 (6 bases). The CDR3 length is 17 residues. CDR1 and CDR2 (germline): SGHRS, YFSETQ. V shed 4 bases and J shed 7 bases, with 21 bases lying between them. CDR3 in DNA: TGCGCCAGCAGCCCGGGACACCCTATTGGTATCGCCAACGTCCTGACTTTC. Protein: CASSPGHPIGIANVLTF.

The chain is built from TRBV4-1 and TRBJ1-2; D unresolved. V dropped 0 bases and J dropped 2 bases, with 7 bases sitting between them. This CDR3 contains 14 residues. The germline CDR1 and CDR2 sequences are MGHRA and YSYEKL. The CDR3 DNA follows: TGCGCCAGCAGCCAAGATGCACACAACTATGGCTACACCTTC. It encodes CASSQDAHNYGYTF.